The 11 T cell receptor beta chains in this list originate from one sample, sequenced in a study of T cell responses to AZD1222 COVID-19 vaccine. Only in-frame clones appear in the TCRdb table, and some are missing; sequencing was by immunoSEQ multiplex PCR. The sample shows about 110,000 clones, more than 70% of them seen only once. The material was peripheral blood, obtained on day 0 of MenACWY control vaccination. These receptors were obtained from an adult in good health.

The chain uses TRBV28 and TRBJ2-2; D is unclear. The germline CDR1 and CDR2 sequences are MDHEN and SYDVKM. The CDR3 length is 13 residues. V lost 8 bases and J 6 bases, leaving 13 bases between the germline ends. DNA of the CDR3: TGTGCCAGCCGCTGGTCCGCCCCCGGGGAGCTGTTTTTT. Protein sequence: CASRWSAPGELFF. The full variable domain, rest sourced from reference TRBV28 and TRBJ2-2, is DVKVTQSSRYLVKRTGEKVFLECVQDMDHENMFWYRQDPGLGLRLIYFSYDVKMKEKGDIPEGYSVSREKKERFSLILESASTNQTSMYLCASRWSAPGELFFGEGSRLTVL.

The DNA of the CDR3 is TGTGCCATCAGTGAGTCGAGGGACAGGGGAGTTGGAGAGACCCAGTACTTC. It codes for CAISESRDRGVGETQYF. This sequence joins TRBV10-3 and TRBJ2-5, with 10 bases fitting TRBD1. From germline, CDR1 is ENHRY and CDR2 SYGVKD. J gave up 4 bases and V 0 bases, and 8 bases lay outside the gene matches. The length of the CDR3 is 17 residues.

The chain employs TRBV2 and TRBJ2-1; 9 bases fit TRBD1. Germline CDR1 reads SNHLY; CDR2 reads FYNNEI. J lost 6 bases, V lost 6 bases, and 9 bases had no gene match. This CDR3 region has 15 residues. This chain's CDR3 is CASSLTGTGINEQFF. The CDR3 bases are TGTGCCAGCAGCCTCACAGGGACAGGGATCAATGAGCAGTTCTTC.

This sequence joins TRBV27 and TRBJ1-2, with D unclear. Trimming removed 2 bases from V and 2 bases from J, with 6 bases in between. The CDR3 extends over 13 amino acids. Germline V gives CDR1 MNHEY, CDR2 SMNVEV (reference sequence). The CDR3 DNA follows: TGTGCCAGCAGTTTAGGACGGAACTATGGCTACACCTTC. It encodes CASSLGRNYGYTF.

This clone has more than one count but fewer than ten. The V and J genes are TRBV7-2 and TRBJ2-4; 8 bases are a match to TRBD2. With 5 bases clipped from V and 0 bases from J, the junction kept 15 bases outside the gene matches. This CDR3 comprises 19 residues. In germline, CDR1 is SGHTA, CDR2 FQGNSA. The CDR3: CASSRGGPATLLAKNIQYF. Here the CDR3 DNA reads TGTGCCAGCAGCCGGGGGGGCCCCGCGACATTGCTAGCCAAAAACATTCAGTACTTC.

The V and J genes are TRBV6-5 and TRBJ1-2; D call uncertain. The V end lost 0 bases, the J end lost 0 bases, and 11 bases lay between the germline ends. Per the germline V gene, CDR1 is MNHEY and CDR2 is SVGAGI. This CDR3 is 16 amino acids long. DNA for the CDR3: TGTGCCAGCAGTTACTCTCCCCCGGGAGCTAACTATGGCTACACCTTC. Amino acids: CASSYSPPGANYGYTF.

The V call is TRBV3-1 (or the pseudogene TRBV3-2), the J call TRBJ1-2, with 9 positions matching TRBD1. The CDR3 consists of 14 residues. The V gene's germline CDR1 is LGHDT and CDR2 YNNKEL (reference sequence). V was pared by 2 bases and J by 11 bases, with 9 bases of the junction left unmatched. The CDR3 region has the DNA TGTGCCAGCAGCCAACCGGGACAGGGAAGTAGGTACACCTTC. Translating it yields CASSQPGQGSRYTF.

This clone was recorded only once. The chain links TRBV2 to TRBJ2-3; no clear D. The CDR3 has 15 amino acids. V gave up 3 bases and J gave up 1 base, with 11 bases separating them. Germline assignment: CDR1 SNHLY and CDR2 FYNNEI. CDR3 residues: CASSDGQPGTDTQYF. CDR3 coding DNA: TGTGCCAGCAGTGATGGGCAGCCAGGCACAGATACGCAGTATTTT.

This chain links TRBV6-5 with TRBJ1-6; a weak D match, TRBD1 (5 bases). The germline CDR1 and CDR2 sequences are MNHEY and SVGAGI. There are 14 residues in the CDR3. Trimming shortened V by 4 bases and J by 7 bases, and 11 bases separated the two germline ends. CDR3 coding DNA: TGTGCCAGCAGTTCACAGGAATTCAATTCACCCCTCCACTTT. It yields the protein CASSSQEFNSPLHF.

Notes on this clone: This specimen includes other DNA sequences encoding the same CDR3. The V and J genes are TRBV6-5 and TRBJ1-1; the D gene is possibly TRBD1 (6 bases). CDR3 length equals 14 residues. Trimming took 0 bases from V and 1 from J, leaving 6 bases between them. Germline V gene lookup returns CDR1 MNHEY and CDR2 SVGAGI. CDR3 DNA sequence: TGTGCCAGCAGTTACTCGACAGGGAACACTGAAGCTTTCTTT. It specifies CASSYSTGNTEAFF.

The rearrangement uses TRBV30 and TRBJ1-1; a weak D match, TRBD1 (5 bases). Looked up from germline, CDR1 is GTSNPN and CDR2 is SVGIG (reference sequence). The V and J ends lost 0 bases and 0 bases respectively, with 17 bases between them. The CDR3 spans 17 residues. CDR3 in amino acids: CAWSVLLGVRMNTEAFF. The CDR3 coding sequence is TGTGCCTGGAGTGTACTGTTAGGGGTACGAATGAACACTGAAGCTTTCTTT.